Following are 10 T cell receptor beta chains from one sample sequenced in a study of liver allograft versus peripheral blood T cells. Study-level background: Repertoires of T cell receptors in transplanted livers were compared with recipients' peripheral blood repertoires.

TCRdb re-called the reads through MiXCR, storing one row per CDR3 protein. The sample gives 5,000 to 6,500 distinct CDR3 sequences, more than 15% of which show up once; about 49% is in the top ten. The origin of the receptors is a human patient who had a liver transplant. Among the T cells, some may be from the graft donor.

This clonotype was found many times. The chain is built from TRBV27 and TRBJ2-5; D may be TRBD1 (6 bases). From germline, CDR1 is MNHEY and CDR2 SMNVEV (reference sequence). The length of the CDR3 is 13 residues. Trimming removed 3 bases at V and 1 base at J, with 6 bases between. CDR3 nucleotide sequence: TGTGCCAGCAGTTTCAGGGGCCAAGAGACCCAGTACTTC. Translation: CASSFRGQETQYF.

This clonotype is judged medium-sized. The genes are TRBV24-1 and TRBJ1-5, with D possibly matching TRBD1 (5 bases). This CDR3 spans 13 amino acids. Germline V gene data show CDR1 as KGHDR and CDR2 as SFDVKD. The V and J ends lost 6 bases and 4 bases respectively, with 9 bases between them. CDR3 in amino acids: CATSLQGNQPQHF. The CDR3, as DNA: TGTGCCACCAGTCTTCAGGGTAATCAGCCCCAGCATTTT.

This clonotype was found many times. V usage is TRBV6-5 and J usage is TRBJ2-5; 7 bases are a match to TRBD1. The ends lost 5 bases at V and 2 bases at J; junction bases unmatched: 5. Germline CDR1 and CDR2: MNHEY and SVGAGI. The CDR3 is 14 residues long. CDR3 loop: CASSLPGQQETQYF. The CDR3 coding sequence is TGTGCCAGCAGTCTACCGGGACAGCAAGAGACCCAGTACTTC.

This clonotype has a handful of counts. The chain carries TRBV5-4 and TRBJ2-7, with D maybe TRBD1 (5 bases). CDR3 length equals 13 residues. The germline V and J ends were trimmed by 5 bases and 0 bases, with 9 bases remaining between them. Germline loops: CDR1 SGHNT, CDR2 YYREEE (reference sequence). CDR3 coding DNA: TGTGCCAGCAGGACCGACAGCTCCTACGAGCAGTACTTC. Its translation: CASRTDSSYEQYF.

By proportion, this clonotype is medium-sized. This rearrangement joins TRBV28 to TRBJ1-2, with D hard to call. Germline values: CDR1 MDHEN, CDR2 SYDVKM. The CDR3 covers 16 residues. Deletions cut 3 bases from V and 3 bases from J, with 17 bases between. The CDR3 DNA follows: TGTGCCAGCAGTTTCCATCCGGTGGAGCTAGACTATGGCTACACCTTC. Protein sequence: CASSFHPVELDYGYTF.

This chain connects TRBV18 to TRBJ1-5, with D unclear. V shed 3 bases and J shed 3 bases, with 12 bases lying between them. Germline CDR1 KGHSH, CDR2 LQKENI. The CDR3 sequence is 15 residues long. The CDR3 reads CASSPDDIANQPQHF. The CDR3, as DNA: TGTGCCAGCTCACCGGATGACATTGCCAATCAGCCCCAGCATTTT.

This clonotype was seen ten or more times. The CDR3 loop is CASSWPKGTDTQYF. CDR3 sequence (DNA): TGTGCCAGCAGCTGGCCAAAGGGCACAGATACGCAGTATTTT. The rearrangement links TRBV5-6 to TRBJ2-3, with D uncertain. V was clipped by 3 bases and J by 1 base, with 9 bases between them. There are 14 residues in the CDR3. Germline-derived CDR1 and CDR2 are SGHDT and YYEEEE.

A word on this clonotype: A read error is likely, as this CDR3 ends without the conserved phenylalanine or tryptophan. V is TRBV28 and J is TRBJ2-7; D is unresolved. V lost 2 bases and J lost 2, with 7 bases in between. Germline V CDR1 and CDR2: MDHEN, SYDVKM. The CDR3 is made up of 13 amino acids. Here the CDR3 DNA reads TGTGCCAGCAGTTTAGATGCAGCCTACGAGCAGTACATC. Encoded protein: CASSLDAAYEQYI.

The V gene is TRBV2, the J gene TRBJ1-1; 10 bases match TRBD1. Trimming removed 7 bases from V and 2 bases from J; junction bases left unmatched: 4. The germline gives CDR1 SNHLY, CDR2 FYNNEI. The CDR3 spans 14 residues. This CDR3 reads CASTDRGYNTEAFF. DNA of the CDR3: TGTGCCAGCACGGACAGGGGGTACAACACTGAAGCTTTCTTT.

J is TRBJ2-1 and V is TRBV7-9; D might be TRBD2 (5 bases). In germline, CDR1 is SEHNR, CDR2 FQNEAQ (reference sequence). The CDR3 runs to 16 residues. V dropped 5 bases and J dropped 4 bases, with 18 bases sitting between them. As DNA, the CDR3 is TGTGCCAGCAGCGAGGGCTGGAGCGGCCTTTACAATGAGCAGTTCTTC. Amino acids: CASSEGWSGLYNEQFF.